This TCR beta chain appears in the sequencing data of a study of regulatory T cells in long-lasting Graves disease. Overall study findings and caveats: Newly diagnosed patients had higher TCR diversity than persistent Graves' patients did. TRBV28 was favored in persistent disease, as were TRBJ1-2 and TRBJ2-5.

Documented time point: persistent/refractory GD, antithyroid drugs over 5 years with positive TRAb. The TCR library was made from RNA extracted from PBMCs. Xi'an, China, was home to the endocrinology department that provided patients. Germline V lookup: CDR1 DFQATT, CDR2 SNEGSKA (reference sequence). Germline trimming cut 1 base from V and 2 bases from J; bases unmatched to any gene: 4. This CDR3 comprises 15 residues. Combining iRepertoire HTBI primers with Arm-PCR of CDR3 regions, the authors built TCR beta libraries. The authors' processing: Throughout the samples, researchers identified 62 TRBV and approximately 15 TRBJ segments. TCRdb itself ran the multiplex PCR reads through MiXCR, one entry per CDR3 protein. These V and J calls originate from TCRdb's pipeline instead of the authors' own analysis. The sample has 450,000 or so distinct CDR3 sequences, around 20% seen once; the top ten hold approximately 8%.

This clonotype was found many times. What it binds is unknown. This TCR was sampled from a female donor with Graves disease. The source was peripheral blood mononuclear cells (PBMCs), collected when the disease was refractory, from a patient treated with antithyroid drugs. The rearrangement joins TRBV20-1 to TRBJ2-7; 11 nucleotides align to TRBD1. In nucleotides, the CDR3 is TGCAGTGCTAGAGTAGGGACAGGGGGAACCTACGAGCAGTACTTC. It codes for CSARVGTGGTYEQYF.